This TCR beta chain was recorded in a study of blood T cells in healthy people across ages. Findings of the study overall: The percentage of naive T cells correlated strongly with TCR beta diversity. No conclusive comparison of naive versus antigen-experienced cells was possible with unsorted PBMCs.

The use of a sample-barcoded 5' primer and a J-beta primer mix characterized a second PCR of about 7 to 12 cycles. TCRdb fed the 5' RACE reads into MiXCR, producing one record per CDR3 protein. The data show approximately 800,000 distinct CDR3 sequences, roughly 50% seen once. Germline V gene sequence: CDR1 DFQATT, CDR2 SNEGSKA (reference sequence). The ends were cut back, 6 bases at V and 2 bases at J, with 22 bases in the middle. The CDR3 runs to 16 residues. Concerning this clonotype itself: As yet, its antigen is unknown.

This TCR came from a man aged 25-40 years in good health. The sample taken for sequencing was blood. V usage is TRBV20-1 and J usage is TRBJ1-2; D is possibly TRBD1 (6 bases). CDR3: CSAPGGMDVGNYGYTF. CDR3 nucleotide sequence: TGCAGTGCCCCCGGGGGCATGGACGTCGGGAACTATGGCTACACCTTC.